This TCR beta chain stems from a study of PD-1 blockade in classical Hodgkin lymphoma (dated by TCRdb to the early 2020s). Study-level background: Nivolumab dosing was 3 mg/kg intravenously every 2 weeks, continuing until either disease progression or unacceptable toxicity. The study used TCR beta sequencing and CyTOF to define a peripheral blood immune signature of response to PD-1 blockade in classical Hodgkin lymphoma.

Beyond this particular receptor, the publication reports: Baseline TCR diversity was reported to be lower in newly diagnosed patients than in healthy donors, and even lower in relapsed/refractory patients. The study was limited to a single clinical trial cohort, and causes of repertoire differences, possibly disease activity or prior therapy, remained undefined. Lower diversity was seen in patients whose nivolumab began less than 1 year after ASCT, and these patients were left out of later analyses so that immune reconstitution would not confound the results. A significant rise by C4D1 was seen in CD4+ but not CD8+ TCR diversity (p=0.0027 vs p=0.16), with the rise being most apparent in complete responders (p=0.02). Trial patients with a complete response had baseline diversity similar to that of newly diagnosed patients, while partial responders and progressors had significantly lower diversity.

The Qiagen DNeasy kit was used to extract genomic DNA from unsorted PBMCs and from the negatively selected CD4+ and CD8+ fractions. TCR beta CDR3 regions were subjected to amplification by immunoSEQ multiplex PCR with primers that anneal to V and J segments. A synthetic immune receptor repertoire was used to minimize amplification bias, and any remaining bias was removed computationally after sequencing. The published analysis was carried out like this. Custom Python scripts were used to quantify repertoire diversity as the Shannon entropy index. Unsorted, CD4+ and CD8+ repertoires were examined separately, except in combined analyses, for which CD4+ and CD8+ sequences were merged in silico. Clonal expansion was defined as a frequency increase of at least 2-fold after treatment compared with C1D1, and clones undetected at baseline were assigned a pseudocount of 0.5. Singleton clones were defined as clones with 0 or 1 copy at C1D1, and non-singleton clones were defined as clones with 2 or more copies. Clones expanded in unsorted samples were assigned a CD4+, CD8+ or unknown annotation through matching of protein sequences in sorted samples from the same patient. Wilcoxon tests on paired samples were used to test changes in diversity from C1D1 to C4D1. The immuneACCESS repertoire file appears here via TCRdb, limited to in-frame rearrangements. These files lack a portion of the clones; in checked studies, under half of the deficit traces to unresolved V genes, and the cause of the others is not known. D and trimming were read from the DNA, whereas the V and J calls and clone size are those reported in that table. Present in this sample are about 150,000 clones, around four fifths of which were seen just once. Clones ranked in the top ten supply about 9% of the sample.

According to the study, the label for this sample's time point signals: cycle 2 day 1 (C2D1) of nivolumab. Relapse after autologous stem cell transplantation had occurred in all trial patients, and cohorts A, B and C were distinguished by prior brentuximab vedotin exposure. The trial cohort included 50 to 70 patients with relapsed/refractory classical Hodgkin lymphoma, and each patient had a best overall response of complete response, partial response or progressive disease. Trial patients were treated with single-agent nivolumab in the multi-cohort phase II CheckMate 205 trial. Best overall response was determined by an independent review committee according to the 2007 International Working Group response criteria. Trial PBMCs were collected just before the start of nivolumab (C1D1) and during therapy at cycle 2 day 1 and cycle 4 day 1. Peripheral blood was collected in 8 mL Vacutainer Cell Preparation Tubes, from which PBMCs were isolated by centrifugation and then cryopreserved.

Including the terminal cysteine and phenylalanine, the CDR3 comprises 14 residues. Just the 42-base CDR3 DNA is kept, in frame starting at base 1. A distance of 21 bases separates the germline ends of V and J, which lose 6 bases and 13 bases respectively. The germline V gene encodes CDR1 KGHSH and CDR2 LQKENI. Only one count was recorded for this clone. The target of this receptor is not known. Base qualities are missing; no much larger clone stands one base away. The sample in question was peripheral blood mononuclear cells (PBMCs), obtained before the second cycle of nivolumab. This sequence uses TRBV18 and TRBJ2-2; a tentative D match to TRBD2 spans 6 bases. This clonotype originated in a human donor with classical Hodgkin lymphoma. In nucleotides, the sequence is TGTGCCAGCTCCCTGCCGGGACTTGCAGCTGCGCTGTTTTTT. Protein translation: CASSLPGLAAALFF.